The clone carrying this T cell receptor beta chain turned up a few times. TCR beta CDR3 regions were amplified from RNA transcripts. TCR CDR3 regions were first amplified by RT-PCR with HTBI primers. TCRdb passed the multiplex PCR reads through MiXCR, listing each CDR3 protein once. The sample includes hundreds of thousands of distinct CDR3 sequences, about 17% seen only once; the top ten take 16%. Each patient was aged 18 to 65 and had newly diagnosed hyperthyroidism of under 2 months' duration. Diagnoses rested on clinical symptoms, serum thyroxine and TRAb, thyroid ultrasound and orbital computed tomography. Fresh peripheral blood, 9.5 to 10 ml of it, supplied the PBMCs. The CDR3 totals 13 residues. Germline assignment: CDR1 KGHSH and CDR2 LQKENI. The germline V and J ends were trimmed by 3 bases and 10 bases, with 12 bases remaining between them. This entry is derived from a study of T cells in Graves' hyperthyroidism and ophthalmopathy.

Sequencing used blood. The chain couples TRBV18 to TRBJ1-4; a possible D gene is TRBD1 (5 bases). The sequence was obtained from a woman aged 50 to 60 with Graves' hyperthyroidism that later progressed to Graves' ophthalmopathy. As DNA, the CDR3 is TGTGCCAGCTCACCGTCGGACGACAGAAAACTGTTTTTT. It is translated as CASSPSDDRKLFF.